Listed below are T cell receptor beta chains from one sample, sequenced in a study of T cells in Graves' hyperthyroidism and ophthalmopathy. TCRdb ran MiXCR on the multiplex PCR reads and lists one entry per CDR3 protein. The repertoire holds 750,000 to 900,000 distinct CDR3 sequences, roughly 40% seen once, with approximately 8.7% in the top ten. Source material: blood. The receptors stem from a man aged 18 to 35 with Graves' hyperthyroidism. The CDR3 runs from the conserved cysteine through the conserved F or W. The D gene is left open where the match is weak. Size is omitted from some rows. Given values are once, few, many or a class for expanded clones.

j_call | d_call | clone_size | v_call | cdr3_aa | cdr3_nt
TRBJ1-4 | TRBD1 | . | TRBV6-5 | CASSYRQGLNEKLFF | TGTGCCAGCAGTTACCGACAGGGTCTTAATGAAAAACTGTTTTTT
TRBJ2-7 | . | many | TRBV2 | CASSRTPGLTLEQYF | TGTGCCAGCAGTCGGACACCCGGGTTGACCCTCGAGCAGTACTTC
TRBJ1-1 | . | many | TRBV2 | CASSDRLFTEAFF | TGTGCCAGCAGTGATAGGTTGTTCACTGAAGCTTTCTTT
TRBJ1-4 | . | . | TRBV5-1 | CASSFRGHEKLFF | TGCGCCAGCAGCTTCCGGGGACATGAAAAACTGTTTTTT
TRBJ1-1 | . | few | TRBV7-2 | CASSLGTMGTEAFF | TGTGCCAGCAGCTTGGGGACCATGGGGACTGAAGCTTTCTTT
TRBJ1-1 | . | many | TRBV20-1 | CSARLPDTEAFF | TGCAGTGCTAGGCTACCCGACACTGAAGCTTTCTTT
TRBJ1-1 | . | . | TRBV15 | CATSREGGVVAFF | TGTGCCACCAGCAGAGAGGGGGGGGTCGTGGCTTTCTTT
TRBJ1-1 | . | many | TRBV29-1 | CSAGGPASTEAFF | TGCAGCGCCGGAGGTCCAGCCAGCACTGAAGCTTTCTTT
TRBJ2-5 | TRBD1 | many | TRBV29-1 | CSVEDLQDRKTQYF | TGCAGCGTTGAAGATCTACAGGACAGGAAGACCCAGTACTTC
TRBJ1-6 | . | . | TRBV9 | CASSADLGSPLHF | TGTGCCAGCAGCGCAGATCTGGGATCACCCCTCCACTTT
TRBJ1-5 | . | many | TRBV19 | CASSMRGNQPQHF | TGTGCCAGTAGCATGAGGGGCAATCAGCCCCAGCATTTT
TRBJ2-5 | . | few | TRBV7-2 | CASSLIAHQETQYF | TGTGCCAGCAGCTTAATCGCACACCAAGAGACCCAGTACTTC
TRBJ2-7 | . | few | TRBV7-2 | CASSSRPYEQYF | TGTGCCAGCAGCTCCCGACCCTACGAGCAGTACTTC
TRBJ2-7 | TRBD1 | many | TRBV7-2 | CASSIGQGGEQYF | TGTGCCAGCAGCATCGGACAGGGGGGCGAGCAGTACTTC
TRBJ2-7 | . | . | TRBV7-2 | CASSSSSYEKYF | TGTGCCAGCAGCTCGTCCTCCTACGAGAAGTACTTC
TRBJ2-5 | TRBD2 | once | TRBV7-9 | CASSQGGLAGGEETQYF | TGCGCCAGCAGCCAAGGAGGGCTAGCGGGAGGAGAAGAGACCCAGTACTTC
TRBJ1-6 | . | . | TRBV11-2 | CASSLEIGKGSPLHF | TGTGCCAGCAGCTTAGAGATAGGGAAGGGCTCACCCCTCCACTTT
TRBJ1-1 | . | many | TRBV2 | CASEDSLNTEAFF | TGTGCCAGCGAAGACAGTCTGAACACTGAAGCTTTCTTT
TRBJ1-4 | TRBD1 | . | TRBV20-1 | CSARDGTGGEKLFF | TGCAGTGCTAGAGACGGGACAGGAGGGGAGAAACTGTTTTTT
TRBJ1-2 | . | few | TRBV2 | CASWAGSNYGYTF | TGTGCCAGCTGGGCAGGGTCTAATTACGGCTACACCTTC
TRBJ2-5 | TRBD2 | few | TRBV20-1 | CSAPVLLAGERETQYF | TGCAGTGCCCCCGTCCTACTAGCGGGAGAACGTGAGACCCAGTACTTC
TRBJ1-5 | . | many | TRBV2 | CASGGGRQPQHF | TGTGCCAGTGGTGGGGGCAGGCAGCCCCAGCATTTT
TRBJ1-1 | TRBD1 | . | TRBV4-1 | CASSQVAGGDTEAFF | TGCGCCAGCAGCCAAGTGGCAGGGGGGGACACTGAAGCTTTCTTT
TRBJ1-6 | TRBD1 | . | TRBV4-3 | CASSQAPGTGGNSPLHF | TGCGCCAGCAGCCAAGCGCCCGGGACAGGGGGAAATTCACCCCTCCACTTT
TRBJ1-6 | . | . | TRBV4-1 | CASSQAGGRAPLHF | TGCGCCAGCAGCCAAGCGGGGGGCCGGGCGCCCCTCCACTTT
TRBJ1-6 | TRBD1 | . | TRBV9 | CASSGGTAGSPLHF | TGTGCCAGCAGCGGAGGGACAGCTGGTTCACCCCTCCACTTT
TRBJ2-7 | . | . | TRBV7-2 | CASSLLGTGTNEQYF | TGTGCCAGCAGCCTGCTGGGTACAGGGACGAACGAGCAGTACTTC
TRBJ1-6 | . | . | TRBV18 | CASSLKSGPWNSPLHF | TGTGCCAGCTCACTTAAATCGGGACCTTGGAATTCACCCCTCCACTTT
TRBJ1-5 | . | many | TRBV19 | CASSMVGGNQPQHF | TGTGCCAGTAGTATGGTGGGCGGCAATCAGCCCCAGCATTTT
TRBJ2-2 | . | . | TRBV2 | CASSRRTAGELFF | TGTGCCAGCAGCCGACGGACAGCCGGGGAGCTGTTTTTT
TRBJ1-6 | . | many | TRBV25-1 | CASSSGGAGGSPLHF | TGTGCCAGCAGTTCCGGGGGCGCCGGGGGATCACCCCTCCACTTT
TRBJ1-6 | . | many | TRBV2 | CASSYWIQGSPLHF | TGTGCCAGCAGTTACTGGATACAGGGTTCACCCCTCCACTTT
TRBJ2-7 | . | . | TRBV7-8 | CASSRRSTLYEQYF | TGTGCCAGCAGCCGAAGGAGTACGCTCTACGAGCAGTACTTC
TRBJ1-5 | . | . | TRBV7-3 | CASSQAAGDQPRHF | TGCGCCAGCAGCCAAGCCGCGGGGGATCAGCCCCGGCATTTT
TRBJ2-7 | . | many | TRBV25-1 | CASIGLGAEAYEQYF | TGTGCCAGCATAGGCTTGGGGGCGGAAGCCTACGAGCAATACTTC
TRBJ2-6 | . | . | TRBV2 | CASTQEDLTF | TGTGCCAGCACGCAAGAGGACCTGACTTTC
TRBJ1-1 | . | . | TRBV12-3/TRBV12-4 | CASRVDRNTEAFF | TGTGCCAGCAGGGTGGACAGAAACACTGAAGCTTTCTTT
TRBJ2-1 | . | . | TRBV7-9 | CASSLGRYNEQFF | TGTGCCAGCAGCCTCGGACGGTACAATGAGCAGTTCTTC
TRBJ2-2 | . | . | TRBV6-5 | CASSSYLARAGTGELFF | TGTGCCAGCAGTTCATACCTCGCCAGGGCAGGCACCGGGGAGCTGTTTTTT
TRBJ1-2 | . | . | TRBV7-3 | CASSQDQVAGAYGYTF | TGCGCCAGCAGCCAAGATCAGGTGGCAGGGGCCTATGGCTACACCTTC
TRBJ2-7 | TRBD2 | . | TRBV20-1 | CSARSLAGDSEQYF | TGCAGTGCTAGAAGTCTAGCGGGAGACTCCGAGCAGTACTTC
TRBJ1-1 | . | . | TRBV19 | CASMKTFLNTEAFF | TGTGCCAGTATGAAGACATTTTTGAACACTGAAGCTTTCTTT
TRBJ2-5 | . | once | TRBV6-5 | CASSYSIAGSETQYF | TGTGCCAGCAGTTACAGTATCGCAGGGTCGGAGACCCAGTACTTC
TRBJ1-2 | . | . | TRBV7-9 | CASSLPPSRTGQGNYGYTF | TGTGCCAGCAGCTTACCCCCCTCGCGCACAGGGCAGGGGAACTATGGCTACACCTTC
TRBJ2-2 | . | . | TRBV20-1 | CSASEIRREELFF | TGCAGTGCTAGTGAAATCCGGCGGGAGGAGCTGTTTTTT
TRBJ2-7 | . | few | TRBV7-2 | CASSPRWGSIEQYF | TGTGCCAGCAGCCCCCGATGGGGGAGTATCGAGCAGTACTTC
TRBJ1-2 | . | many | TRBV7-9 | CASRDIGGGYTF | TGTGCCAGCCGAGACATAGGTGGTGGCTACACCTTC
TRBJ2-5 | TRBD1 | many | TRBV12-3/TRBV12-4 | CASSPRQGGETQYF | TGTGCCAGCAGTCCCCGACAGGGCGGAGAGACCCAGTACTTC
TRBJ2-7 | . | . | TRBV12-3/TRBV12-4 | CASSLAMRNEQYF | TGTGCCAGCAGTTTAGCGATGAGGAACGAGCAGTACTTC
TRBJ2-5 | TRBD2 | few | TRBV9 | CASSGGLAVIQETQYF | TGTGCCAGCAGCGGGGGACTAGCGGTGATACAAGAGACCCAGTACTTC
TRBJ1-2 | TRBD1 | . | TRBV7-2 | CASSLPPGQRDRGAYGYTF | TGTGCCAGCAGCTTGCCACCGGGACAGAGGGACAGGGGCGCCTATGGCTACACCTTC
TRBJ2-7 | . | . | TRBV20-1 | CSAPGGAASSYEQYF | TGCAGTGCTCCCGGCGGGGCCGCCAGCTCCTACGAGCAGTACTTC
TRBJ1-4 | TRBD1 | . | TRBV10-3 | CAISQGVDEKLFF | TGTGCCATCAGCCAGGGGGTGGATGAAAAACTGTTTTTT
TRBJ2-5 | TRBD2 | . | TRBV10-3 | CAISDGRRGGRGTQYF | TGTGCCATCAGTGACGGTCGGCGGGGGGGCCGAGGGACCCAGTACTTC